These 30 T cell receptor beta chains were all obtained from the same sample, sequenced in a study of CD8 T cells in Susac syndrome. Random hexamers were used to reverse transcribe an amount of about 0.45 to 1 ug RNA. TCRdb re-called the immunoSEQ multiplex PCR reads with MiXCR, one entry per CDR3 protein. The sample has approximately 230,000 distinct CDR3 sequences, around 93% seen once. Source material: CD4+ T cells from PBMCs. The receptors here all came from a human donor with multiple sclerosis.

The V and J genes are TRBV19 and TRBJ2-6; the match to TRBD1 covers 8 bases. The CDR3 covers 17 residues. V gave up 3 bases and J gave up 0 bases; unmatched junction bases: 4. The germline CDR1 and CDR2 sequences are LNHDA and SQIVND (reference sequence). The CDR3 reads CASSMPGGPSGANVLTF. DNA of the CDR3: TGTGCCAGTAGTATGCCAGGGGGCCCCTCTGGGGCCAACGTCCTGACTTTC.

The rearrangement links TRBV7-9 to TRBJ1-1; the D gene is possibly TRBD1 (5 bases). In germline, CDR1 is SEHNR, CDR2 FQNEAQ (reference sequence). V was pared by 3 bases and J by 1 base, with 9 bases between. The CDR3 has 14 amino acids. CDR3 sequence: CASSLGQENTEAFF. The CDR3 coding sequence is TGTGCCAGCAGCTTGGGGCAGGAGAACACTGAAGCTTTCTTT.

This sequence joins TRBV29-1 and TRBJ2-2, with D possibly matching TRBD2 (6 bases). V was shortened by 4 bases and J by 1 base, with 7 bases between the two germline ends. CDR3 length equals 13 residues. Looked up from germline, CDR1 is SQVTM and CDR2 is ANQGSEA. The CDR3 sequence is CSVGGLNTGELFF. CDR3 DNA: TGCAGCGTTGGGGGACTGAACACCGGGGAGCTGTTTTTT.

In DNA form, the CDR3 reads TGCGCCAGCAGTGAAATCGGTAGCGGGGGGTACACTAGCACAGATACGCAGTATTTT. Protein: CASSEIGSGGYTSTDTQYF. The chain links TRBV10-2 to TRBJ2-3, with TRBD2 matching over 10 bases. This CDR3 has 19 amino acids. V lost 3 bases, J lost 0 bases, and 12 bases stayed unmatched. The germline V gene has CDR1 WSHSY and CDR2 SAAADI.

V and J are TRBV6-6 and TRBJ1-2; the D gene is possibly TRBD1 (5 bases). Germline V lookup: CDR1 MNHNY, CDR2 SVGAGI (reference sequence). Deletions cut 11 bases from V and 2 bases from J, with 12 bases between. This CDR3 comprises 12 residues. The CDR3 spells CAGSGTNYGYTF. The CDR3 DNA follows: TGTGCCGGATCGGGGACGAACTATGGCTACACCTTC.

The rearrangement joins TRBV24-1 to TRBJ2-7, with D perhaps matching TRBD1 (6 bases). V was pared by 5 bases and J by 5 bases, with 6 bases between. CDR3 length: 11 amino acids. Germline V gene sequence: CDR1 KGHDR, CDR2 SFDVKD. CDR3 in DNA: TGTGCCACCAGTGCAGGGGACGAGCAGTACTTC. Protein: CATSAGDEQYF.

The chain combines TRBV2 with TRBJ1-1; D is perhaps TRBD1 (5 bases). The CDR3 has 13 residues. CDR1 SNHLY and CDR2 FYNNEI come from the germline V gene. V was cut by 7 bases and J by 10 bases, with 19 bases left in between. CDR3 in DNA: TGTGCCAGCAACAAAGAGGTCAGGGCCGGAGCTTTCTTT. The encoded protein is CASNKEVRAGAFF.

The chain combines TRBV11-3 with TRBJ2-1, with D tentatively TRBD2 (6 bases). V lost 7 bases, J lost 7 bases, and 17 bases lay in between. There are 14 residues in the CDR3. Germline assignment: CDR1 SGHNT and CDR2 YENEEA. In nucleotides, the CDR3 is TGTGCCAGCACCCCGGGGTGGGGGAGGAATGAGCAGTTCTTC. Translated, it gives CASTPGWGRNEQFF.

This clonotype occurred a few times. V gene TRBV6-1 combines with J gene TRBJ2-5; 12 positions agree with TRBD1. Germline lookup yields CDR1 MNHNS and CDR2 SASEGT. J gave up 5 bases and V 5 bases, and 3 bases lay outside the gene matches. The CDR3 length is 14 residues. CDR3 sequence (DNA): TGTGCCAGCAGTCGGGACAGGGGGCTCGAGACCCAGTACTTC. This gives the protein CASSRDRGLETQYF.

With respect to this clonotype: Compared with germline, one end of the junction differs, possibly owing to a read error. This chain connects TRBV4-2 to TRBJ2-3; 12 positions match TRBD2. Germline CDR1 reads LGHNA; CDR2 reads YNFKEQ. This CDR3 spans 18 amino acids. The CDR3 DNA sequence: TGTGCCAGCAGCCAAGAAACCAGACTAGCGGGAGAAGTAGATACGCAGTATTTC. Its protein is CASSQETRLAGEVDTQYF.

The chain combines TRBV12-3 or TRBV12-4 with TRBJ1-2; D is ambiguous. The V gene lost 3 bases and the J gene lost 5 bases, with 13 bases spanning the gap. CDR3 length equals 14 residues. The CDR3 DNA reads TGTGCCAGCAGTTTTAGCGAAGCTAGGTATGGCTACACCTTC. Residues: CASSFSEARYGYTF.

V usage is TRBV4-1 and J usage is TRBJ1-5, with D possibly TRBD1 on 5 matching bases. Trimming removed 0 bases from V and 7 bases from J, with 13 bases in between. Germline values: CDR1 MGHRA, CDR2 YSYEKL. This CDR3 region has 15 residues. The CDR3 loop is CASSQDLRAGQPQHF. In DNA, the CDR3 is TGCGCCAGCAGCCAAGACTTGAGGGCAGGGCAGCCCCAGCATTTT.

The chain links TRBV7-3 to TRBJ2-3, with TRBD1 as a possible D gene (5 bases). V dropped 4 bases and J dropped 15 bases, with 17 bases sitting between them. From germline, CDR1 is SGHTA and CDR2 FQGTGA. This CDR3 region has 12 residues. CDR3 protein: CASSSLDGRVYF. DNA of the CDR3: TGTGCCAGCAGCTCACTCGACGGCAGGGTTTATTTT.

This chain joins TRBV18 and TRBJ1-1; unclear D gene. This CDR3 region has 13 residues. Germline V CDR1 and CDR2: KGHSH, LQKENI. Trimming removed 5 bases from V and 2 bases from J, with 9 bases in between. CDR3 in DNA: TGTGCCAGCTCAGACCGAGCAAACACTGAAGCTTTCTTT. It specifies CASSDRANTEAFF.

DNA of the CDR3: TGTGCCAGCTCTCAGGGCCGGGTGGAGAACACTGAAGCTTTCTTT. Translated, it gives CASSQGRVENTEAFF. V gene TRBV18 combines with J gene TRBJ1-1; possible D gene TRBD1, 5 bases. Germline V gives CDR1 KGHSH, CDR2 LQKENI. The ends were cut back, 6 bases at V and 1 base at J, with 15 bases in the middle. This CDR3 comprises 15 residues.

The chain employs TRBV20-1 and TRBJ2-2, with D tentatively TRBD1 (6 bases). The CDR3 extends over 14 amino acids. Trimming took off 3 bases at V and 6 bases at J, with 14 bases between the two ends. Germline lookup yields CDR1 DFQATT and CDR2 SNEGSKA (reference sequence). CDR3 sequence reads: CSARAGVGAGELFF. CDR3 in DNA: TGCAGTGCTAGGGCAGGGGTGGGGGCCGGGGAGCTGTTTTTT.

In this sample, this clonotype turned up once. This chain uses TRBV12-3 or TRBV12-4 with TRBJ2-7, with D tentatively TRBD2 (6 bases). V gave up 5 bases and J gave up 2 bases, with 13 bases separating them. The CDR3 contains 14 residues. CDR3 nucleotides: TGTGCCAGCAGTGCGGGACTGATGCCCTACGAGCAGTACTTC. It specifies CASSAGLMPYEQYF.

CDR3 DNA: TGCGCCAGCAGCTTAACTACAGGGGAGGGATCACCCCTCCACTTT. As protein: CASSLTTGEGSPLHF. V is TRBV5-1 and J is TRBJ1-6; 7 bases fit TRBD1. With 2 bases clipped from V and 10 bases from J, the junction kept 9 bases outside the gene matches. Germline V gene data show CDR1 as SGHRS and CDR2 as YFSETQ. The CDR3 runs 15 residues.

This chain's CDR3 is CASTLAGGSTDTQYF. The CDR3 DNA reads TGTGCCAGCACCTTAGCGGGGGGTAGCACAGATACGCAGTATTTT. J is TRBJ2-3 and V is TRBV12-3 or TRBV12-4; the match to TRBD2 covers 10 bases. This CDR3 spans 15 amino acids. Trimming cost V 7 bases and J 0 bases; bases outside gene matches: 4.

This clonotype was seen a handful of times. The rearrangement joins TRBV29-1 to TRBJ2-5; D call uncertain. The V and J ends lost 7 bases and 1 base respectively, with 7 bases between them. From germline, CDR1 is SQVTM and CDR2 ANQGSEA. CDR3 length: 11 amino acids. The CDR3: CSARLQETQYF. CDR3 nucleotide sequence: TGCAGCGCCAGACTCCAAGAGACCCAGTACTTC.

The J gene is TRBJ2-7, the V gene TRBV4-1, with TRBD1 identical over 11 bases. The CDR3 runs to 16 residues. The V gene end was trimmed by 0 bases and the J gene end by 4 bases; junction bases not matched to a gene: 5. Germline lookup yields CDR1 MGHRA and CDR2 YSYEKL. The CDR3 DNA reads TGCGCCAGCAGCCAAGATTGGGGACAGGGGGGGTACGAGCAGTACGTC. Its translation: CASSQDWGQGGYEQYV.

This clonotype has only one observation. This chain joins TRBV20-1 and TRBJ2-7; possible D gene TRBD1, 6 bases. Trimming removed 5 bases at V and 2 bases at J, with 16 bases between. CDR3 length: 14 amino acids. From germline, CDR1 is DFQATT and CDR2 SNEGSKA (reference sequence). CDR3 sequence reads: CSALNRVFPYEQYF. The CDR3, as DNA: TGCAGTGCTCTAAACAGGGTCTTTCCCTACGAGCAGTACTTC.

This chain joins TRBV6-1 and TRBJ2-6; D is uncertain. Germline loops: CDR1 MNHNS, CDR2 SASEGT. V was clipped by 9 bases and J by 2 bases, with 17 bases between them. The CDR3 runs to 16 residues. The DNA for the CDR3 is TGTGCCAGTCATTCGGATCAGGAAGCTGGGGCCAACGTCCTGACTTTC. Translated, it gives CASHSDQEAGANVLTF.

The chain carries TRBV15 and TRBJ2-7, with D possibly being TRBD1 (6 bases). Germline V gene data show CDR1 as LNHNV and CDR2 as YYDKDF (reference sequence). The germline V and J ends were trimmed by 1 base and 2 bases, with 12 bases remaining between them. This CDR3 has 15 amino acids. CDR3 nucleotide sequence: TGTGCCACCAGCAGAGCCCCAGCAGGGGCCTACGAGCAGTACTTC. Translated: CATSRAPAGAYEQYF.

V is TRBV20-1 and J is TRBJ1-1, with a tentative D call TRBD1 (5 bases). The germline V gene has CDR1 DFQATT and CDR2 SNEGSKA (reference sequence). The CDR3 length is 14 residues. Trimming stripped 4 bases from V and 5 bases from J, with 17 bases between. The chain's CDR3 is CSATREGVGTEAFF. The CDR3 coding sequence is TGCAGTGCTACCCGGGAAGGGGTGGGGACTGAAGCTTTCTTT.

The V gene is TRBV20-1, the J gene TRBJ2-6; 7 bases map to TRBD2. Germline CDR1 is DFQATT and CDR2 is SNEGSKA (reference sequence). This CDR3 is 14 amino acids long. The junction had 3 bases not matched to a gene; V was cut back by 5 bases and J by 2 bases. The CDR3 DNA is TGCAGTGCTGGCGGGGGAGCTGGGGCCAACGTCCTGACTTTC. Translation gives CSAGGGAGANVLTF.

This chain joins TRBV12-5 and TRBJ2-4, with a weak D call TRBD2 (6 bases). The CDR3 sequence is 15 residues long. Trimming cost V 0 bases and J 1 base, with 7 bases left between them. Germline CDR1 is LGHNT and CDR2 is FRNRAP. The CDR3 bases are TGTGCTAGTGGTTTGGTCGGGAGTGCCAAAAACATTCAGTACTTC. This gives the protein CASGLVGSAKNIQYF.

V gene TRBV27 combines with J gene TRBJ2-7; tentative D call: TRBD2 (6 bases). V gave up 7 bases and J gave up 2 bases, with 15 bases separating them. Germline V gene lookup returns CDR1 MNHEY and CDR2 SMNVEV (reference sequence). This CDR3 contains 14 residues. CDR3 in DNA: TGTGCCAGCACCGAGCGGGTCCCGCCCTACGAGCAGTACTTC. Protein product: CASTERVPPYEQYF.

This clonotype is a singleton in its sample. This sequence joins TRBV2 and TRBJ1-1; D is uncertain. There are 11 residues in the CDR3. CDR1 is SNHLY and CDR2 is FYNNEI in the germline V gene. Trimming stripped 7 bases from V and 7 bases from J, with 10 bases between. This CDR3 is CASTGRVEAFF. CDR3 DNA: TGTGCCAGCACGGGGAGGGTTGAAGCTTTCTTT.

CDR3 nucleotide sequence: TGCAGCGGAGGGGGCAGGCTCTATGGCTACACCTTC. Translation: CSGGGRLYGYTF. The V call is TRBV29-1, the J call TRBJ1-2, with 7 bases that match TRBD1. This CDR3 contains 12 residues. J lost 4 bases, V lost 7 bases, and 6 bases had no gene match. CDR1 and CDR2 (germline): SQVTM, ANQGSEA.